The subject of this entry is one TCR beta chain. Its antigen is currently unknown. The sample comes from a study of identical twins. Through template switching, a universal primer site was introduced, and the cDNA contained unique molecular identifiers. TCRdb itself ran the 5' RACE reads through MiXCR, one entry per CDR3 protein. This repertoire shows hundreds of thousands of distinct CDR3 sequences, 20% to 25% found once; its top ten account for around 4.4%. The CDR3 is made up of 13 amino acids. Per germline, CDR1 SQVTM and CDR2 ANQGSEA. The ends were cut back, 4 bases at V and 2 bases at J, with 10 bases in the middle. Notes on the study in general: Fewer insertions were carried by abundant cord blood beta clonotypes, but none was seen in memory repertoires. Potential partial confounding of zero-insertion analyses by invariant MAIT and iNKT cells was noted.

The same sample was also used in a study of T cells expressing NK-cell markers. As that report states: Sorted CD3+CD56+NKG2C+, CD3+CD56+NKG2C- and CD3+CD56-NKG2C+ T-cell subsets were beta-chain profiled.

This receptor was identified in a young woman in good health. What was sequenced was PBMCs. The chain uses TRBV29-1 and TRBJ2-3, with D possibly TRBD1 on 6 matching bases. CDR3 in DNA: TGCAGCGTTGTATGGACAGACACAGATACGCAGTATTTT. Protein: CSVVWTDTDTQYF.